This is a list of T cell receptor beta chains from one sample in a study of OX40 agonist ivuxolimab in advanced cancers. Profiled with immunoSEQ multiplex PCR; TCRdb holds only in-frame clones, not every one. Here the sample spans about 48,000 clones, around 83% being singletons. This sample comprised CD4+ or CD8+ T cells sorted from blood, obtained in a trial of the OX40 agonist ivuxolimab. The receptor source for this set is an adult with an advanced solid tumor such as melanoma, head and neck, liver or kidney cancer. CDR3s include the opening cysteine and the closing phenylalanine or tryptophan. A D gene is named only where the DNA matches it firmly. Clone size, where shown, is once, few, many, or a class for clones that have expanded.

d_call: .
j_call: TRBJ2-7
clone_size: .
v_call: TRBV29-1
cdr3_nt: TGCAGCGCCCAGTTAACCTACCGTCCCTTCGAGCAGTACTTC
cdr3_aa: CSAQLTYRPFEQYF

d_call: .
j_call: TRBJ2-2
clone_size: .
v_call: TRBV30
cdr3_nt: TGTGCCTGGAAAAGGGGGACATCGAACACCGGGGAGCTGTTTTTT
cdr3_aa: CAWKRGTSNTGELFF

d_call: .
j_call: TRBJ1-2
clone_size: .
v_call: TRBV6-5
cdr3_nt: TGTGCCAGCAGTTACAATCAGGACGCTGGCTACACCTTC
cdr3_aa: CASSYNQDAGYTF

d_call: TRBD1
j_call: TRBJ2-7
clone_size: .
v_call: TRBV9
cdr3_nt: TGTGCCAGCAGCGACCGGGACAGGGGCCACGAGCAGTACTTC
cdr3_aa: CASSDRDRGHEQYF

d_call: .
j_call: TRBJ2-7
clone_size: .
v_call: TRBV6-5
cdr3_nt: TGTGCCAGCAGGTACGGGACGACAATAAGCTCCTACGAGCAGTACTTC
cdr3_aa: CASRYGTTISSYEQYF

d_call: .
j_call: TRBJ2-1
clone_size: .
v_call: TRBV10-3
cdr3_nt: TGTGCCATCGGCATGACGGGACACGCCTACAATGAGCAGTTCTTC
cdr3_aa: CAIGMTGHAYNEQFF

d_call: TRBD1
j_call: TRBJ2-1
clone_size: .
v_call: TRBV5-1
cdr3_nt: TGCGCCAGCAGCTTGGGACAGGGGTACAATGAGCAGTTCTTC
cdr3_aa: CASSLGQGYNEQFF

d_call: TRBD1
j_call: TRBJ2-5
clone_size: .
v_call: TRBV5-1
cdr3_nt: TGCGCCAGCAGCCCCGGGACAGGGGTGGAGACCCAGTACTTC
cdr3_aa: CASSPGTGVETQYF

d_call: TRBD1
j_call: TRBJ1-1
clone_size: .
v_call: TRBV9
cdr3_nt: TGTGCCAGCAGCGTCAGAGACAGGGCGAACACTGAAGCTTTCTTT
cdr3_aa: CASSVRDRANTEAFF

d_call: .
j_call: TRBJ2-7
clone_size: .
v_call: TRBV10-3
cdr3_nt: TGTGCCATCAGTGAATCGGTGCGGACGTACGAGCAGTACTTC
cdr3_aa: CAISESVRTYEQYF

d_call: .
j_call: TRBJ2-1
clone_size: .
v_call: TRBV9
cdr3_nt: TGTGCCAGCAGCGTACAGGGAAATTTCGATGAGCAGTTCTTC
cdr3_aa: CASSVQGNFDEQFF

d_call: .
j_call: TRBJ2-2
clone_size: .
v_call: TRBV4-1
cdr3_nt: TGCGCCAGCAGCCAATGGGGCAGGAACACCGGGGAGCTGTTTTTT
cdr3_aa: CASSQWGRNTGELFF

d_call: TRBD1
j_call: TRBJ1-4
clone_size: .
v_call: TRBV5-1
cdr3_nt: TGCGCCAGCAGCTCCGGACAGGGAGGCACTAATGAAAAACTGTTTTTT
cdr3_aa: CASSSGQGGTNEKLFF

d_call: TRBD1
j_call: TRBJ1-2
clone_size: .
v_call: TRBV7-9
cdr3_nt: TGTGCCAGCAGCTTTGGACAGGATGGCTACACCTTC
cdr3_aa: CASSFGQDGYTF

d_call: .
j_call: TRBJ2-3
clone_size: .
v_call: TRBV5-1
cdr3_nt: TGCGCCAGCTCGCCGGGGGCAAGCACAGATACGCAGTATTTT
cdr3_aa: CASSPGASTDTQYF

d_call: TRBD1
j_call: TRBJ1-2
clone_size: .
v_call: TRBV27
cdr3_nt: TGTGCCAGCAGTATCGGGACAGAATATGGCTACACCTTC
cdr3_aa: CASSIGTEYGYTF

d_call: TRBD2
j_call: TRBJ2-1
clone_size: .
v_call: TRBV19
cdr3_nt: TGTGCCAGTAGTCGTCTAGCGGCCAGCTCCTACAATGAGCAGTTCTTC
cdr3_aa: CASSRLAASSYNEQFF

d_call: .
j_call: TRBJ1-2
clone_size: .
v_call: TRBV9
cdr3_nt: TGTGCCAGCAGCGTAGGTCTGGAACCCTATGGCTACACCTTC
cdr3_aa: CASSVGLEPYGYTF

d_call: TRBD1
j_call: TRBJ1-5
clone_size: .
v_call: TRBV4-1
cdr3_nt: TGCGCCAGCAGCCGGAACAGGGGAGGCAATCAGCCCCAGCATTTT
cdr3_aa: CASSRNRGGNQPQHF

d_call: .
j_call: TRBJ2-3
clone_size: few
v_call: TRBV25-1
cdr3_nt: TGTGCCAGCAGAGCAGTTGACTGGAGGAGAGCAGATACGCAGTATTTT
cdr3_aa: CASRAVDWRRADTQYF

d_call: .
j_call: TRBJ1-2
clone_size: .
v_call: TRBV28
cdr3_nt: TGTGCCAGCAGTTTGAAGGGGAACTATGGCTACACCTTC
cdr3_aa: CASSLKGNYGYTF

d_call: TRBD2
j_call: TRBJ2-5
clone_size: .
v_call: TRBV28
cdr3_nt: TGTGCCAGCAGCCGACCCCTCGGGGAGGGGGAGACCCAGTACTTC
cdr3_aa: CASSRPLGEGETQYF

d_call: .
j_call: TRBJ2-1
clone_size: .
v_call: TRBV5-1
cdr3_nt: TGCGCCAGCAGCTTATCCAATGAGCAGTTCTTC
cdr3_aa: CASSLSNEQFF

d_call: .
j_call: TRBJ1-6
clone_size: .
v_call: TRBV5-1
cdr3_nt: TGCGCCAGCAGCTTGGCGGCAGGTGACTCCTATAATTCACCCCTCCACTTT
cdr3_aa: CASSLAAGDSYNSPLHF

d_call: .
j_call: TRBJ1-4
clone_size: .
v_call: TRBV2
cdr3_nt: TGTGCCAGCAGTGTTGAGGGGGAAAAACTGTTTTTT
cdr3_aa: CASSVEGEKLFF

d_call: TRBD1
j_call: TRBJ1-1
clone_size: .
v_call: TRBV6-1
cdr3_nt: TGTGCCAGCAGTGAAACAGGGGCGAACACTGAAGCTTTCTTT
cdr3_aa: CASSETGANTEAFF